Below are 27 T cell receptor beta chains sequenced from a single sample in a study of T-cell memory formation after mild COVID-19. One entry per CDR3 protein, called by TCRdb with MiXCR from the 5' RACE reads. The table has roughly 510,000 distinct CDR3 sequences, 15% to 20% seen once. Sequencing was done on a sample of PBMCs or a T cell subset sorted from them (not recorded which). Receptors originate from an adult woman who had mild COVID-19 (a few samples of this study predate the infection). Cell type and time point are not known.

The table lists this clonotype with a few counts. The chain couples TRBV27 to TRBJ2-5, with D unclear. The CDR3 has 17 residues. V was shortened by 3 bases and J by 2 bases, with 19 bases between the two germline ends. Looked up from germline, CDR1 is MNHEY and CDR2 is SMNVEV (reference sequence). CDR3 DNA sequence: TGTGCCAGCAGTTTGGTCCCATTTTTTGGCGGTCAAGAGACCCAGTACTTC. Translation gives CASSLVPFFGGQETQYF.

The V and J genes are TRBV7-3 and TRBJ2-2; tentatively, D is TRBD2 (6 bases). The CDR3 contains 17 residues. The germline gives CDR1 SGHTA, CDR2 FQGTGA. The germline V and J ends were trimmed by 0 bases and 2 bases, with 13 bases remaining between them. The CDR3 sequence: CASSLTGGTLNTGELFF. The CDR3 coding sequence is TGTGCCAGCAGCTTAACGGGCGGGACGCTAAACACCGGGGAGCTGTTTTTT.

This clonotype occurred a few times. CDR3 residues: CASSPRTGFSLQETQYF. The CDR3 coding sequence is TGTGCCAGCAGCCCGAGGACAGGGTTTTCCCTCCAAGAGACCCAGTACTTC. The rearrangement uses TRBV7-8 and TRBJ2-5; 8 positions match TRBD1. The CDR3 runs 17 residues. The germline V gene has CDR1 SGHVS and CDR2 FQNEAQ. Losses at the gene ends were 5 bases for V and 1 base for J; bases not matched to a gene: 12.

Many counts were recorded for this clonotype. The chain couples TRBV20-1 to TRBJ2-7; TRBD2 matches at 8 bases. V shed 0 bases, J shed 5 bases, and the junction held 6 bases outside the gene matches. The CDR3 length is 14 residues. Germline V gene lookup returns CDR1 DFQATT and CDR2 SNEGSKA (reference sequence). The CDR3 sequence is CSARDGREGNEQYF. In nucleotides, the CDR3 is TGCAGTGCTAGAGATGGTCGGGAGGGCAACGAGCAGTACTTC.

This clonotype came up a few times. This chain links TRBV18 with TRBJ2-3; TRBD2 might be the D (5 bases). CDR1 and CDR2 (germline): KGHSH, LQKENI. V was clipped by 4 bases and J by 4 bases, with 18 bases between them. The CDR3 sequence is 16 residues long. As DNA, the CDR3 is TGTGCCAGCTCACAGATGATCCCGGATAGCGCAGATACGCAGTATTTT. Translating it yields CASSQMIPDSADTQYF.

This clonotype turned up a few times. The DNA of the CDR3 is TGTGCCATCAGTTCAGGACAGCGCACTGAAGCTTTCTTT. This codes for CAISSGQRTEAFF. The rearrangement joins TRBV10-3 to TRBJ1-1, with a weak D call TRBD1 (6 bases). Trimming took off 5 bases at V and 4 bases at J, with 11 bases between the two ends. The germline gives CDR1 ENHRY, CDR2 SYGVKD. The CDR3 loop spans 13 amino acids.

The chain joins TRBV20-1 to TRBJ2-7; 11 bases align to TRBD2. Trimming at V came to 5 bases and at J to 6 bases, leaving 6 bases not matched to a gene. Per germline, CDR1 DFQATT and CDR2 SNEGSKA (reference sequence). This CDR3 has 13 residues. The CDR3 sequence: CSAGSGRAGEQYF. DNA for the CDR3: TGCAGTGCTGGTAGCGGGAGGGCCGGCGAGCAGTACTTC.

This clonotype was detected only a few times. In nucleotides, the CDR3 is TGTGCCAGCAGTGGCCTTGGGGAGACCCAGTACTTC. Protein product: CASSGLGETQYF. This rearrangement joins TRBV2 to TRBJ2-5; the D is unclear. V lost 4 bases, J lost 5 bases, and 8 bases lay in between. This CDR3 is built from 12 residues. Looked up from germline, CDR1 is SNHLY and CDR2 is FYNNEI.

The chain is built from TRBV7-2 and TRBJ2-1; D not certain. In germline, CDR1 is SGHTA, CDR2 FQGNSA. V lost 2 bases and J 0 bases, leaving 11 bases between the germline ends. CDR3 length equals 16 residues. CDR3 nucleotide sequence: TGTGCCAGCAGCTTAACGCCCTCCCGCTCCTACAATGAGCAGTTCTTC. Its protein is CASSLTPSRSYNEQFF.

This sequence joins TRBV3-1 and TRBJ2-5, with D uncertain. The CDR3 has 12 residues. Germline values: CDR1 LGHDT, CDR2 YNNKEL (reference sequence). The V end was cut by 7 bases, the J end by 13 bases, with 19 bases between. In DNA form, the CDR3 reads TGTGCCAGCACCCTAGAAGGCAGAATCTCGTACTTC. Translation gives CASTLEGRISYF.

The chain is built from TRBV2 and TRBJ2-1; D ambiguous. V lost 1 base to trimming and J lost 2 bases, with 6 bases between them. In germline, CDR1 is SNHLY, CDR2 FYNNEI. The CDR3 contains 14 residues. This CDR3 reads CASSEDAAYNEQFF. DNA of the CDR3: TGTGCCAGCAGTGAAGATGCAGCCTACAATGAGCAGTTCTTC.

V gene TRBV9 combines with J gene TRBJ2-7; 9 positions agree with TRBD2. The CDR3 extends over 14 amino acids. Germline values: CDR1 SGDLS, CDR2 YYNGEE. V lost 7 bases, J lost 2 bases, and 7 bases stayed unmatched. The CDR3 DNA follows: TGTGCCAGCGCGACGGGACTAGCACCCTACGAGCAGTACTTC. Residues: CASATGLAPYEQYF.

The chain couples TRBV7-9 to TRBJ2-3; D possibly corresponds to TRBD2 (6 bases). The germline CDR1 and CDR2 sequences are SEHNR and FQNEAQ (reference sequence). V was trimmed by 4 bases and J by 1 base, leaving 18 bases between them. CDR3 length: 17 amino acids. The CDR3 loop is CASSSPLGVAGTDTQYF. CDR3 coding DNA: TGTGCCAGCAGCTCCCCTCTAGGGGTAGCGGGCACAGATACGCAGTATTTT.

V and J are TRBV15 and TRBJ1-1; TRBD1 matches at 7 bases. Losses at the gene ends were 1 base for V and 6 bases for J; bases not matched to a gene: 8. The V gene's germline CDR1 is LNHNV and CDR2 YYDKDF (reference sequence). The CDR3 runs to 15 residues. The CDR3 region is CATSRGFDRVSEAFF. The DNA of the CDR3 is TGTGCCACCAGCAGAGGATTCGACAGGGTTTCTGAAGCTTTCTTT.

This clonotype was observed a handful of times. The V gene is TRBV25-1, the J gene TRBJ2-7; D is ambiguous. Germline loops: CDR1 MGHDK, CDR2 SYGVNS. V was shortened by 1 base and J by 0 bases, with 16 bases between the two germline ends. The CDR3 contains 17 residues. CDR3 residues: CASSEFEGRGNSYEQYF. The CDR3 region has the DNA TGTGCCAGCAGTGAATTTGAAGGTCGAGGCAACTCCTACGAGCAGTACTTC.

The gene calls are TRBV3-1 and TRBJ2-3, with D possibly being TRBD2 (6 bases). The ends were cut back, 4 bases at V and 4 bases at J, with 15 bases in the middle. This CDR3 has 15 amino acids. CDR1 LGHDT and CDR2 YNNKEL come from the germline V gene (reference sequence). CDR3 in DNA: TGTGCCAGCAGCCCCGGGGCCACGGGGGCAGATACGCAGTATTTT. This encodes CASSPGATGADTQYF.

This clonotype showed up just a few times. V gene TRBV2 combines with J gene TRBJ2-3; TRBD2 matches 7 bases. This CDR3 is built from 14 residues. Germline V gene data show CDR1 as SNHLY and CDR2 as FYNNEI. Unmatched junction bases numbered 7, after V lost 10 bases and J lost 0 bases. This CDR3 is CAKGTKTSTDTQYF. The CDR3 DNA is TGTGCCAAAGGGACTAAGACTAGCACAGATACGCAGTATTTT.

In this sample, this clonotype turned up a few times. The chain couples TRBV7-8 to TRBJ2-7; D is possibly TRBD2 (6 bases). The CDR3 loop spans 12 amino acids. Germline CDR1 is SGHVS and CDR2 is FQNEAQ. With 5 bases removed from V and 6 bases from J, the gap between germline ends came to 11 bases. The CDR3 here is CASSRDWSEQYF. In DNA, the CDR3 is TGTGCCAGCAGCCGGGACTGGAGCGAGCAGTACTTC.

This clonotype was observed a few times. The chain recombines TRBV18 with TRBJ2-7, with D perhaps matching TRBD2 (6 bases). V gave up 0 bases and J gave up 5 bases, with 14 bases separating them. Per the germline V gene, CDR1 is KGHSH and CDR2 is LQKENI. The CDR3 is 15 amino acids. The CDR3 here is CASSPPLAREDEQYF. In nucleotides, the CDR3 is TGTGCCAGCTCACCACCGCTAGCGAGAGAAGACGAGCAGTACTTC.

This CDR3 is CASSPGQRVAEQYF. The CDR3 DNA follows: TGCGCCAGCTCACCGGGACAGAGGGTTGCCGAGCAGTACTTC. J is TRBJ2-7 and V is TRBV5-1, with 7 bases that match TRBD1. Germline V gives CDR1 SGHRS, CDR2 YFSETQ. The V gene end was trimmed by 7 bases and the J gene end by 6 bases; junction bases not matched to a gene: 13. The CDR3 is 14 residues long.

The chain links TRBV9 to TRBJ2-2; 8 bases match TRBD2. The V gene's germline CDR1 is SGDLS and CDR2 YYNGEE. Germline trimming cut 4 bases from V and 8 bases from J; bases unmatched to any gene: 19. CDR3 size: 18 residues. The CDR3 here is CASSPQLVLAGSLGELFF. CDR3 DNA: TGTGCCAGCAGCCCCCAGTTAGTGTTAGCGGGGTCCTTGGGGGAGCTGTTTTTT.

This clonotype was seen a few times. V gene TRBV20-1 combines with J gene TRBJ2-7, with D perhaps matching TRBD2 (6 bases). Deletions cut 3 bases from V and 2 bases from J, with 14 bases between. This CDR3 is 14 amino acids long. The germline V gene encodes CDR1 DFQATT and CDR2 SNEGSKA (reference sequence). The CDR3 reads CSARGTSSTYEQYF. CDR3 bases: TGCAGTGCTAGGGGGACTTCTTCCACCTACGAGCAGTACTTC.

This clonotype was found once. V is TRBV30 and J is TRBJ1-5; 7 positions match TRBD1. Germline CDR1 reads GTSNPN; CDR2 reads SVGIG (reference sequence). There are 14 residues in the CDR3. Trimming cost V 1 base and J 6 bases; bases outside gene matches: 6. CDR3 in amino acids: CAWSGTGGGQPQHF. The CDR3 bases are TGTGCCTGGAGTGGGACAGGAGGGGGTCAGCCCCAGCATTTT.

This clonotype was counted a few times. The gene calls are TRBV4-1 and TRBJ2-7; D not certain. The V end lost 5 bases, the J end lost 7 bases, and 21 bases lay between the germline ends. The CDR3 runs 15 residues. Germline-derived CDR1 and CDR2 are MGHRA and YSYEKL. The CDR3, as DNA: TGCGCCAGCAGCATAACCGAAGTTGGGGTTGTTGAGCAGTACTTC. As protein: CASSITEVGVVEQYF.

This clonotype came up a few times. The rearrangement links TRBV7-8 to TRBJ2-3, with D perhaps TRBD1 (5 bases). This CDR3 region has 17 residues. Germline CDR1 and CDR2: SGHVS and FQNEAQ. V was pared by 2 bases and J by 1 base, with 16 bases between. The CDR3 sequence is CASSLRSGPPGTDTQYF. The CDR3 DNA sequence: TGTGCCAGCAGCTTAAGGTCAGGGCCCCCCGGCACAGATACGCAGTATTTT.

The chain carries TRBV29-1 and TRBJ1-2; 8 bases match TRBD1. CDR3 size: 13 residues. From germline, CDR1 is SQVTM and CDR2 ANQGSEA. J lost 0 bases, V lost 4 bases, and 1 base had no gene match. DNA of the CDR3: TGCAGCGTTGGGACAGGGACTAACTATGGCTACACCTTC. Protein: CSVGTGTNYGYTF.

This clonotype was found a few times. V and J are TRBV7-8 and TRBJ1-5; a possible D gene is TRBD1 (5 bases). With 4 bases removed from V and 2 bases from J, the gap between germline ends came to 9 bases. The CDR3 sequence is 14 residues long. Germline values: CDR1 SGHVS, CDR2 FQNEAQ. The CDR3 coding sequence is TGTGCCAGCAGCTCATCGGGGGGCAATCAGCCCCAGCATTTT. It codes for CASSSSGGNQPQHF.